Below, 23 T cell receptor beta chains from the same sample are listed, as sequenced in a study of Ad26.COV2.S vaccination and SARS-CoV-2 variants. Clones were sequenced by immunoSEQ multiplex PCR, and TCRdb holds only the in-frame ones, with some missing. The sample has about 350,000 clones; 75% to 90% are singletons. Stated treatment: roughly 18 received Ad26.COV2.S at low or high dose, single or two shots; several received placebo; per-sample allocation not given. The study sampled participants on day 63 after the first vaccine or placebo injection. The sequenced sample was peripheral blood, obtained in a trial of Ad26.COV2.S vaccine versus placebo. Source of these receptors: a person between 18 and 60 years old who received the Ad26.COV2.S COVID-19 vaccine or a placebo.

This clone was found once. The J gene is TRBJ1-1, the V gene TRBV3-1 (or the pseudogene TRBV3-2), with unresolved D. V was cut by 7 bases and J by 3 bases, with 15 bases left in between. Germline V gene sequence: CDR1 LGHDT, CDR2 YNNKEL (reference sequence). The length of the CDR3 is 14 residues. The CDR3 protein is CASTPVDTDTEAFF. The CDR3 DNA follows: TGTGCCAGCACCCCAGTTGACACGGACACTGAAGCTTTCTTT.

This clone has only a few counts. V and J are TRBV18 and TRBJ1-1; D ambiguous. V was shortened by 4 bases and J by 5 bases, with 17 bases between the two germline ends. Looked up from germline, CDR1 is KGHSH and CDR2 is LQKENI. This CDR3 is built from 15 residues. CDR3 sequence (DNA): TGTGCCAGCTCACGAGAAGCGGGAGTGAGGACTGAAGCTTTCTTT. Amino acid sequence: CASSREAGVRTEAFF.

The V gene is TRBV28, the J gene TRBJ2-7; 7 nucleotides line up with TRBD1. CDR3 size: 13 residues. Unmatched junction bases numbered 5, after V lost 6 bases and J lost 3 bases. Per the germline V gene, CDR1 is MDHEN and CDR2 is SYDVKM. The CDR3 nucleotides read TGTGCCAGCAGACTCGGGACAGACTACGAGCAGTACTTC. Its translation is CASRLGTDYEQYF.

The rearrangement joins TRBV12-3 or TRBV12-4 to TRBJ1-2; 8 bases match TRBD1. V shed 5 bases and J 3 bases; nucleotides not matched to a gene: 2. The CDR3 length is 13 residues. This CDR3 is CASSQQGDYGYTF. The CDR3 nucleotides are TGTGCCAGCAGTCAACAGGGGGACTATGGCTACACCTTC.

The chain links TRBV6-2 or TRBV6-3 to TRBJ1-2; D is unresolved. This CDR3 region has 14 residues. Germline CDR1 MNHEY, CDR2 SVGEGT. The V gene lost 4 bases and the J gene lost 4 bases, with 13 bases spanning the gap. For the CDR3, the DNA is TGTGCCAGCAGTTCCCGGCCCGGTGGCTATGGCTACACCTTC. Its translation is CASSSRPGGYGYTF.

The V call is TRBV14, the J call TRBJ2-1; tentatively, D is TRBD2 (6 bases). The CDR3 loop spans 16 amino acids. CDR1 is SGHDN, CDR2 FVKESK, per germline. V lost 1 base and J 9 bases, leaving 19 bases between the germline ends. CDR3 amino acids: CASSQGRGPQGSEQFF. CDR3 nucleotide sequence: TGTGCCAGCAGCCAAGGGCGGGGACCCCAGGGTAGTGAGCAGTTCTTC. Complete variable domain (other parts from reference TRBV14 and TRBJ2-1): EAGVTQFPSHSVIEKGQTVTLRCDPISGHDNLYWYRRVMGKEIKFLLHFVKESKQDESGMPNNRFLAERTGGTYSTLKVQPAELEDSGVYFCASSQGRGPQGSEQFFGPGTRLTVL.

This chain connects TRBV7-2 to TRBJ1-2; D not resolved. Trimming took off 5 bases at V and 6 bases at J, with 16 bases between the two ends. The CDR3 contains 14 residues. Germline-derived CDR1 and CDR2 are SGHTA and FQGNSA. The CDR3 DNA reads as TGTGCCAGCAGCCCCATATTGGGGATTGATGGCTACACCTTC. Amino acids: CASSPILGIDGYTF. Variable domain in full (rest from reference TRBV7-2 and TRBJ1-2): GAGVSQSPSNKVTEKGKDVELRCDPISGHTALYWYRQSLGQGLEFLIYFQGNSAPDKSGLPSDRFSAERTGGSVSTLTIQRTQQEDSAVYLCASSPILGIDGYTFGSGTRLTVV.

The chain uses TRBV18 and TRBJ2-6; 7 bases align to TRBD1. Germline V lookup: CDR1 KGHSH, CDR2 LQKENI. CDR3 size: 18 residues. V trimming: 0 bases; J trimming: 2 bases; junction bases outside the gene matches: 7. CDR3 in amino acids: CASSPPTGSFTGANVLTF. Written as DNA, the CDR3 is TGTGCCAGCTCACCACCGACAGGGTCCTTTACTGGGGCCAACGTCCTGACTTTC.

The chain is built from TRBV6-5 and TRBJ2-5, with TRBD2 matching 8 bases. Trimming cost V 4 bases and J 3 bases; bases outside gene matches: 1. Germline V lookup: CDR1 MNHEY, CDR2 SVGAGI. The CDR3 length is 13 residues. The CDR3 protein is CASSFSGEETQYF. The DNA of the CDR3 is TGTGCCAGCAGTTTTAGCGGGGAAGAGACCCAGTACTTC.

This CDR3 is CASSMSPAGPYEQYF. DNA for the CDR3: TGTGCCAGTAGTATGAGCCCGGCAGGGCCCTACGAGCAGTACTTC. The V call is TRBV19, the J call TRBJ2-7; a possible D gene is TRBD1 (5 bases). Germline V gives CDR1 LNHDA, CDR2 SQIVND (reference sequence). V lost 3 bases to trimming and J lost 2 bases, with 14 bases between them. This CDR3 is 15 amino acids long.

In the case of this clone: This sample includes further DNA sequences coding for the same CDR3. The chain joins TRBV19 to TRBJ2-7; no firm D call. The V and J ends lost 5 bases and 1 base respectively, with 12 bases between them. The CDR3 is 14 residues long. Germline V gene lookup returns CDR1 LNHDA and CDR2 SQIVND (reference sequence). The CDR3 coding sequence is TGTGCCAGTAGTCTAACGGGCAGTTCCTACGAGCAGTACTTC. It is translated as CASSLTGSSYEQYF.

The chain links TRBV11-2 to TRBJ2-7; D perhaps matches TRBD2 (5 bases). Germline values: CDR1 SGHAT, CDR2 FQNNGV. This CDR3 has 14 amino acids. Trimming left V 4 bases short and J 6 bases short, with 16 bases between. CDR3 in DNA: TGTGCCAGCAGCTCGACCGGGATCGTACGCGAGCAGTACTTC. It specifies CASSSTGIVREQYF.

The chain employs TRBV6-1 and TRBJ1-1, with a possible D match to TRBD1 (5 bases). This CDR3 has 15 residues. Germline CDR1 is MNHNS and CDR2 is SASEGT. Trimming shortened V by 2 bases and J by 3 bases, and 13 bases separated the two germline ends. This CDR3 is CASSESDQGYTEAFF. In DNA form, the CDR3 reads TGTGCCAGCAGTGAAAGCGACCAGGGTTACACTGAAGCTTTCTTT.

The chain uses TRBV7-9 and TRBJ2-7, with D unclear. The CDR3 totals 11 residues. Trimming stripped 11 bases from V and 2 bases from J, with 10 bases between. Germline CDR1 and CDR2: SEHNR and FQNEAQ (reference sequence). CDR3 coding DNA: TGTGCCCAGTTAAACCCCTACGAGCAGTACTTC. This translates into CAQLNPYEQYF.

The chain joins TRBV7-2 to TRBJ1-5, with 9 bases lining up with TRBD1. Germline-derived CDR1 and CDR2 are SGHTA and FQGNSA. The CDR3 contains 16 residues. The ends lost 1 base at V and 4 bases at J; junction bases unmatched: 5. CDR3 sequence: CASSLGSGTGNQPQHF. The DNA of the CDR3 is TGTGCCAGCAGCTTAGGGTCTGGGACAGGGAATCAGCCCCAGCATTTT.

This sequence joins TRBV6-6 and TRBJ1-3; D gene unclear. The germline gives CDR1 MNHNY, CDR2 SVGAGI (reference sequence). The CDR3 runs to 15 residues. The V and J ends lost 0 bases and 4 bases respectively, with 10 bases between them. In DNA, the CDR3 is TGTGCCAGCAGTTACTCCGGGAGCTCCGGAAACACCATATATTTT. This translates into CASSYSGSSGNTIYF.

The chain carries TRBV28 and TRBJ1-6; D unclear. Deletions cut 5 bases from V and 4 bases from J, with 3 bases between. The CDR3 has 12 residues. Germline V CDR1 and CDR2: MDHEN, SYDVKM. The DNA of the CDR3 is TGTGCCAGCAGTCCTTATAATTCACCCCTCCACTTT. This translates into CASSPYNSPLHF.

This chain uses TRBV9 with TRBJ2-1; 8 positions match TRBD1. The germline V gene has CDR1 SGDLS and CDR2 YYNGEE. The length of the CDR3 is 13 residues. After removal of 5 bases from V and 8 bases from J, the junction contained 6 bases not matched to a gene. CDR3 amino acids: CASRGQGSHEQFF. The CDR3, as DNA: TGTGCCAGCAGAGGACAGGGTTCCCATGAGCAGTTCTTC.

This clone has a single count. Other DNA sequences in this specimen translate into the identical CDR3. The chain has TRBV7-2 and TRBJ2-1, with 11 bases lining up with TRBD2. The germline V gene encodes CDR1 SGHTA and CDR2 FQGNSA. V shed 3 bases, J shed 2 bases, and the junction held 0 bases outside the gene matches. This CDR3 is 15 amino acids long. The CDR3 region has the DNA TGTGCCAGCAGCTTTAGCGGGGGGGCCTACAATGAGCAGTTCTTC. Residues: CASSFSGGAYNEQFF.

The genes are TRBV13 and TRBJ2-5; D uncertain. Germline V gene sequence: CDR1 PRHDT, CDR2 FYEKMQ (reference sequence). The V and J ends lost 1 base and 4 bases respectively, with 13 bases between them. This CDR3 spans 15 amino acids. DNA of the CDR3: TGTGCCAGCAGCTTAGCTGGAACGGCAGGAGAGACCCAGTACTTC. Its protein is CASSLAGTAGETQYF.

This clone was seen only a few times. The chain recombines TRBV24-1 with TRBJ2-3; D not certain. V lost 5 bases to trimming and J lost 3 bases, with 11 bases between them. Germline V gene sequence: CDR1 KGHDR, CDR2 SFDVKD. The CDR3 consists of 14 residues. The CDR3 protein is CATSGSRVTDTQYF. CDR3 in DNA: TGTGCCACCAGTGGTTCCCGGGTTACAGATACGCAGTATTTT.

This clone was picked up a small number of times. This chain uses TRBV10-3 with TRBJ1-1; TRBD1 matches 8 bases. Germline CDR1 reads ENHRY; CDR2 reads SYGVKD. CDR3 length: 13 amino acids. Losses at the gene ends were 10 bases for V and 5 bases for J; bases not matched to a gene: 9. The CDR3 sequence is CATSGQVGTEAFF. CDR3 coding DNA: TGTGCCACCTCGGGACAGGTTGGGACTGAAGCTTTCTTT.

The V gene is TRBV23-1, the J gene TRBJ1-1; perhaps TRBD1 as D (5 bases). TRBV23-1 is an ORF, and what it does is uncertain. The V gene lost 2 bases and the J gene lost 4 bases, with 17 bases spanning the gap. This CDR3 comprises 16 residues. CDR3 coding DNA: TGCGCCAGCAGTCAAGTAGATGGGGCTGGTGGCACTGAAGCTTTCTTT. It is translated as CASSQVDGAGGTEAFF.